This TCR beta chain was sequenced during a study of T cells in Graves' hyperthyroidism and ophthalmopathy. Points from the study as a whole: In blood, most of the thyroid clonotypes expanded above 0.001 were also present.

This clonotype was recorded at least ten times. Antigen specificity is unknown. The TCR beta CDR3 regions underwent amplification using RNA transcripts as the source. Initially, a first-round RT-PCR of the TCR CDR3 employed the HTBI primer set. One entry per CDR3 protein, called by TCRdb with MiXCR from the multiplex PCR reads. This sample has hundreds of thousands of distinct CDR3 sequences, with around 15% found just once. Recently diagnosed hyperthyroidism of less than 2 months' duration affected patients aged 18 to 65. Clinical symptoms, serum thyroxine and TRAb, thyroid ultrasound and orbital computed tomography together formed the diagnostic basis. The origin of this receptor is a woman aged 18-30 years with Graves' hyperthyroidism. Material for sequencing was blood.

CDR3 in DNA: TGTGCCAGCAGTGTCCCGGGACAATCCTACGAGCAGTACTTC. As protein: CASSVPGQSYEQYF. The chain carries TRBV28 and TRBJ2-7; a weak D match, TRBD1 (6 bases). CDR3 length: 14 residues. V lost 5 bases to trimming and J lost 1 base, with 12 bases between them. Per the germline V gene, CDR1 is MDHEN and CDR2 is SYDVKM.